The rows below give T cell receptor beta chains drawn from one sample of a study of metastatic and nonmetastatic thyroid tumors. With MiXCR, TCRdb called clones anew from the PCR reads. The profile covers about 20,000 clones, with 23% appearing a single time and over 70% taken by the ten largest. Sequenced: blood. The receptors originated from a male donor with papillary thyroid cancer or a benign thyroid nodule (not recorded which). Some clones in this sample may be carry-over from other donors' samples. Each CDR3 is given with its conserved first and last residue. The order of the fields is V gene, CDR3 length, J gene, D gene, clone size, CDR3 protein, CDR3 DNA. D genes are given only for firm matches. Size is stated for part of the rows, as once, few or many counts, or as a class when the clone is expanded.

v_gene: TRBV27
len: 15
j_gene: TRBJ2-7
d_gene: TRBD1
abundance: .
CDR3aa: CASSLYGQGYYEQYF
CDR3nt: TGTGCCAGCAGTTTATACGGACAGGGTTACTACGAGCAGTACTTC

v_gene: TRBV7-6
len: 15
j_gene: TRBJ2-3
d_gene: .
abundance: .
CDR3aa: CASSPPEGPGDTQYF
CDR3nt: TGTGCCAGCAGCCCCCCTGAGGGTCCCGGAGATACGCAGTATTTT

v_gene: TRBV20-1
len: 14
j_gene: TRBJ1-5
d_gene: .
abundance: many
CDR3aa: CSARRGQTNQPQHF
CDR3nt: TGCAGTGCGCGTCGTGGACAAACCAATCAGCCCCAGCATTTT

v_gene: TRBV6-1
len: 15
j_gene: TRBJ2-3
d_gene: TRBD2
abundance: .
CDR3aa: CASSELGGDTDTQYF
CDR3nt: TGTGCCAGCAGTGAATTGGGGGGGGACACAGATACGCAGTATTTT

v_gene: TRBV12-3/TRBV12-4
len: 13
j_gene: TRBJ2-2
d_gene: .
abundance: few
CDR3aa: CASSLEVGRELFF
CDR3nt: TGTGCCAGCAGTTTAGAAGTCGGCCGGGAGCTGTTTTTT

v_gene: TRBV20-1
len: 17
j_gene: TRBJ2-1
d_gene: .
abundance: .
CDR3aa: CSAREDSHRQAYNEQFF
CDR3nt: TGCAGTGCTAGGGAGGATTCGCATCGGCAAGCCTACAATGAGCAGTTCTTC

v_gene: TRBV2
len: 15
j_gene: TRBJ2-1
d_gene: .
abundance: few
CDR3aa: CASRGARDSSNEQFF
CDR3nt: TGTGCCAGCAGAGGCGCTCGAGACAGTAGCAATGAGCAGTTCTTC

v_gene: TRBV7-2
len: 14
j_gene: TRBJ1-1
d_gene: .
abundance: .
CDR3aa: CASSWQTGNTEAFF
CDR3nt: TGTGCCAGCAGCTGGCAGACAGGGAACACTGAAGCTTTCTTT

v_gene: TRBV11-3
len: 14
j_gene: TRBJ1-1
d_gene: .
abundance: .
CDR3aa: CASSLDPGSTEAFF
CDR3nt: TGTGCCAGCAGCTTAGATCCAGGGAGCACTGAAGCTTTCTTT

v_gene: TRBV11-2
len: 18
j_gene: TRBJ1-2
d_gene: .
abundance: .
CDR3aa: CASSPGVRGRGLVYGYTF
CDR3nt: TGTGCCAGCAGCCCCGGGGTCCGGGGGCGCGGTCTCGTCTATGGCTACACCTTC

v_gene: TRBV20-1
len: 13
j_gene: TRBJ2-7
d_gene: .
abundance: .
CDR3aa: CSAPPGASYEQYF
CDR3nt: TGCAGTGCCCCGCCGGGGGCCTCCTACGAGCAGTACTTC

v_gene: TRBV6-1
len: 13
j_gene: TRBJ1-2
d_gene: .
abundance: few
CDR3aa: CASSSGGDYGYTF
CDR3nt: TGTGCCAGCAGTTCAGGAGGCGACTATGGCTACACCTTC

v_gene: TRBV19
len: 13
j_gene: TRBJ1-6
d_gene: TRBD1
abundance: .
CDR3aa: CATGDRVKSPLHF
CDR3nt: TGTGCCACCGGCGACAGGGTAAAGTCACCCCTCCACTTT

v_gene: TRBV20-1
len: 16
j_gene: TRBJ2-1
d_gene: TRBD2
abundance: .
CDR3aa: CSAKGLAGEHTNEQFF
CDR3nt: TGCAGTGCCAAAGGACTAGCGGGAGAACATACCAATGAGCAGTTCTTC

v_gene: TRBV13
len: 17
j_gene: TRBJ2-7
d_gene: .
abundance: many
CDR3aa: CASSPPSFIDGIHEQYF
CDR3nt: TGTGCCAGCAGCCCACCGTCATTCATCGACGGGATCCACGAGCAGTACTTC

v_gene: TRBV2
len: 15
j_gene: TRBJ2-1
d_gene: .
abundance: many
CDR3aa: CASTIENGAYNEQFF
CDR3nt: TGTGCCAGCACTATTGAAAATGGGGCTTACAATGAGCAGTTCTTC

v_gene: TRBV6-1
len: 14
j_gene: TRBJ1-2
d_gene: .
abundance: .
CDR3aa: CASRNPTANYGYTF
CDR3nt: TGTGCCAGCAGAAACCCGACAGCGAACTATGGCTACACCTTC

v_gene: TRBV20-1
len: 13
j_gene: TRBJ2-3
d_gene: TRBD2
abundance: many
CDR3aa: CRTGLAGTDTQYF
CDR3nt: TGCAGGACCGGACTAGCTGGTACAGATACGCAGTATTTT

v_gene: TRBV4-2
len: 17
j_gene: TRBJ1-1
d_gene: .
abundance: many
CDR3aa: CASSQEGLTGINTEAFF
CDR3nt: TGTGCCAGCAGCCAAGAAGGCCTCACAGGGATAAACACTGAAGCTTTCTTT

v_gene: TRBV9
len: 13
j_gene: TRBJ2-2
d_gene: .
abundance: many
CDR3aa: CASSVDLTGELFF
CDR3nt: TGTGCCAGCAGCGTAGACTTGACCGGGGAGCTGTTTTTT

v_gene: TRBV24-1
len: 16
j_gene: TRBJ2-1
d_gene: .
abundance: .
CDR3aa: CATSDLEGPSYNEQFF
CDR3nt: TGTGCCACCAGTGATTTGGAGGGCCCATCCTACAATGAGCAGTTCTTC

v_gene: TRBV20-1
len: 17
j_gene: TRBJ1-4
d_gene: TRBD1
abundance: many
CDR3aa: CSAREGGQRIINEKLFF
CDR3nt: TGCAGTGCTAGAGAGGGGGGACAGAGGATTATTAATGAAAAACTGTTTTTT

v_gene: TRBV5-6
len: 16
j_gene: TRBJ2-5
d_gene: .
abundance: .
CDR3aa: CASSSLGTGSQETQYF
CDR3nt: TGTGCCAGCAGCTCCTTGGGTACAGGGTCACAAGAGACCCAGTACTTC

v_gene: TRBV11-3
len: 14
j_gene: TRBJ2-1
d_gene: .
abundance: .
CDR3aa: CASSFAFRYNEQFF
CDR3nt: TGTGCCAGCAGCTTCGCGTTTCGGTATAATGAGCAGTTCTTC

v_gene: TRBV9
len: 14
j_gene: TRBJ1-1
d_gene: .
abundance: few
CDR3aa: CASSVEQGRSEAFF
CDR3nt: TGTGCCAGCAGCGTAGAACAGGGTCGCTCTGAAGCCTTCTTT

v_gene: TRBV27
len: 14
j_gene: TRBJ1-1
d_gene: .
abundance: few
CDR3aa: CASSLDMQGTEAFF
CDR3nt: TGTGCCAGCAGTTTGGACATGCAGGGCACTGAAGCTTTCTTT

v_gene: TRBV13
len: 15
j_gene: TRBJ1-2
d_gene: TRBD1
abundance: many
CDR3aa: CASTLTGGEVNGYTF
CDR3nt: TGTGCCAGCACCTTAACAGGGGGCGAAGTGAATGGCTACACCTTC

v_gene: TRBV20-1
len: 14
j_gene: TRBJ2-7
d_gene: TRBD2
abundance: many
CDR3aa: CSAREPSGRYEQYF
CDR3nt: TGCAGTGCTAGGGAGCCTAGCGGGAGGTACGAGCAGTACTTC

v_gene: TRBV20-1
len: 13
j_gene: TRBJ2-1
d_gene: TRBD2
abundance: many
CDR3aa: CSARTSDYNEQFF
CDR3nt: TGCAGTGCTCGGACTAGCGACTACAATGAGCAGTTCTTC

v_gene: TRBV18
len: 13
j_gene: TRBJ1-2
d_gene: TRBD1
abundance: many
CDR3aa: CASSPTGWLGNFF
CDR3nt: TGTGCCAGCTCACCGACAGGGTGGCTAGGCAACTTCTTC

v_gene: TRBV28
len: 14
j_gene: TRBJ2-5
d_gene: .
abundance: many
CDR3aa: CASRKRTDGETQYF
CDR3nt: TGTGCCAGCAGGAAGCGGACAGACGGAGAGACCCAGTACTTC

v_gene: TRBV4-2
len: 16
j_gene: TRBJ2-6
d_gene: .
abundance: many
CDR3aa: CASSQDLNSGANVLTF
CDR3nt: TGTGCCAGCAGCCAAGATCTGAACTCTGGGGCCAACGTCCTGACTTTC

v_gene: TRBV4-1
len: 15
j_gene: TRBJ2-7
d_gene: TRBD2
abundance: .
CDR3aa: CASSQGTSISYEQYF
CDR3nt: TGCGCCAGCAGCCAAGGGACTAGTATCTCCTACGAGCAGTACTTC

v_gene: TRBV20-1
len: 16
j_gene: TRBJ1-5
d_gene: TRBD1
abundance: .
CDR3aa: CSARDRTGWGNQPQHF
CDR3nt: TGCAGTGCTAGAGATCGGACAGGGTGGGGCAATCAGCCCCAGCATTTT

v_gene: TRBV20-1
len: 13
j_gene: TRBJ1-2
d_gene: .
abundance: .
CDR3aa: CSAPDSYPYGYTF
CDR3nt: TGCAGTGCTCCGGACAGCTACCCCTATGGCTACACCTTC

v_gene: TRBV5-1
len: 15
j_gene: TRBJ1-6
d_gene: .
abundance: .
CDR3aa: CASSLGRPFNSPLHF
CDR3nt: TGCGCCAGCAGCTTGGGGCGGCCTTTTAATTCACCCCTCCACTTT

v_gene: TRBV5-1
len: 15
j_gene: TRBJ2-3
d_gene: TRBD2
abundance: many
CDR3aa: CASSRLAGGTDTQYF
CDR3nt: TGCGCCAGCAGCCGACTAGCCGGGGGTACAGATACGCAGTATTTT

v_gene: TRBV29-1
len: 12
j_gene: TRBJ1-2
d_gene: .
abundance: many
CDR3aa: CSVESAGQGYTF
CDR3nt: TGCAGCGTTGAATCGGCAGGGCAAGGCTACACCTTC

v_gene: TRBV28
len: 12
j_gene: TRBJ1-5
d_gene: TRBD1
abundance: many
CDR3aa: CAGTVPGQPQHF
CDR3nt: TGTGCCGGGACAGTCCCTGGGCAGCCCCAGCATTTT

v_gene: TRBV19
len: 16
j_gene: TRBJ2-6
d_gene: TRBD1
abundance: .
CDR3aa: CASKRDRGSGANVLTF
CDR3nt: TGTGCCAGTAAGAGGGACAGGGGATCTGGGGCCAACGTCCTGACTTTC

v_gene: TRBV7-8
len: 15
j_gene: TRBJ2-2
d_gene: .
abundance: .
CDR3aa: CASRRAIPNTGELFF
CDR3nt: TGTGCCAGCAGGCGGGCTATCCCGAACACCGGGGAGCTGTTTTTT

v_gene: TRBV12-3/TRBV12-4
len: 18
j_gene: TRBJ2-3
d_gene: .
abundance: many
CDR3aa: CASKGVGGSGRLTDTQYF
CDR3nt: TGTGCCAGCAAGGGGGTCGGGGGGAGCGGAAGACTCACAGATACGCAGTATTTT

v_gene: TRBV12-3/TRBV12-4
len: 14
j_gene: TRBJ2-6
d_gene: .
abundance: .
CDR3aa: CASRLSSGANVLTF
CDR3nt: TGTGCCAGCAGGTTAAGCTCTGGGGCCAACGTCCTGACTTTC